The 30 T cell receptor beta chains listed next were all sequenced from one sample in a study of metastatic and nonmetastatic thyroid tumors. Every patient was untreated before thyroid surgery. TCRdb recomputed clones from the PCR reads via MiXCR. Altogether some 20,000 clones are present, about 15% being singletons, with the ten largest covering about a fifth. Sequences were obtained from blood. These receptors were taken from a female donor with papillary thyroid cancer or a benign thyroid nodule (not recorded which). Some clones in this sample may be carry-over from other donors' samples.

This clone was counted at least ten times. The CDR3 is CAWRGWANEKLFF. The DNA of the CDR3 is TGTGCCTGGAGAGGGTGGGCTAATGAAAAACTGTTTTTT. V usage is TRBV30 and J usage is TRBJ1-4; D uncertain. This CDR3 comprises 13 residues. V lost 3 bases, J lost 3 bases, and 8 bases lay in between. CDR1 GTSNPN and CDR2 SVGIG come from the germline V gene (reference sequence).

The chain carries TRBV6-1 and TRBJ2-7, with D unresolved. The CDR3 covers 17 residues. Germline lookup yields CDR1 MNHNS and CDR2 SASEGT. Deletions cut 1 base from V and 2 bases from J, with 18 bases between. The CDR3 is CASSEENYNPPPYEQYF. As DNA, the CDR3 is TGTGCCAGCAGTGAAGAAAACTACAATCCTCCACCCTACGAGCAGTACTTC.

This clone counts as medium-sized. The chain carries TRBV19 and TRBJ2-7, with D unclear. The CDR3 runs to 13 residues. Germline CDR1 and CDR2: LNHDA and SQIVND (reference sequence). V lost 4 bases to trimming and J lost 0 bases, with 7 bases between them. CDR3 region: CASSNRSSYEQYF. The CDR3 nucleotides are TGTGCCAGTAGTAACCGCAGCTCCTACGAGCAGTACTTC. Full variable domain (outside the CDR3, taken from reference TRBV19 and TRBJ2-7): DGGITQSPKYLFRKEGQNVTLSCEQNLNHDAMYWYRQDPGQGLRLIYYSQIVNDFQKGDIAEGYSVSREKKESFPLTVTSAQKNPTAFYLCASSNRSSYEQYFGPGTRLTVT.

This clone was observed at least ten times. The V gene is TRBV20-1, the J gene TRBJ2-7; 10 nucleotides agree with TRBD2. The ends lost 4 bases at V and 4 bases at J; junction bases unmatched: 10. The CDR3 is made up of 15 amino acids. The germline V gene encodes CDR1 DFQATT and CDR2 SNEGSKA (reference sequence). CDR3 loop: CSAIPTSGTSYEQYF. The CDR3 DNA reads TGCAGTGCTATACCCACTAGCGGGACCTCTTACGAGCAGTACTTC.

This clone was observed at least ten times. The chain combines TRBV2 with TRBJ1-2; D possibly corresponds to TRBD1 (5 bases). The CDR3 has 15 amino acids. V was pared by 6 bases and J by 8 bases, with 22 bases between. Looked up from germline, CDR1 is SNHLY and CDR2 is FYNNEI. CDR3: CASRRSDSRLRGYTF. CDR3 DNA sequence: TGTGCCAGCAGACGAAGTGACAGTCGGTTACGAGGCTACACCTTC.

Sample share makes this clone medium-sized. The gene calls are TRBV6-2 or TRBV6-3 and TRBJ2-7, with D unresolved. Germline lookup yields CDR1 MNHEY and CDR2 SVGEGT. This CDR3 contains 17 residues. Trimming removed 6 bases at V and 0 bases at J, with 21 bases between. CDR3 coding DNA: TGTGCCAGCAGCTACCCTATGGACGACCGATACTCCTACGAGCAGTACTTC. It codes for CASSYPMDDRYSYEQYF.

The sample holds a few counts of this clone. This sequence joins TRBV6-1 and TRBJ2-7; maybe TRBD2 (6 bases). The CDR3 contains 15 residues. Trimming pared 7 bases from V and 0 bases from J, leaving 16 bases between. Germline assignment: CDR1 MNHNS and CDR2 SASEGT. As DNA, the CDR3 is TGTGCCAGCATTCTTAGCGGATCCAGCTCCTACGAGCAGTACTTC. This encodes CASILSGSSSYEQYF.

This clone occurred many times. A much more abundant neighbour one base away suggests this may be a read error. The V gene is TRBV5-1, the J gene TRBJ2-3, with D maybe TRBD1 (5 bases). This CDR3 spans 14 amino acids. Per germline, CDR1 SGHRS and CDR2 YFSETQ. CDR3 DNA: TGCGTCAGCAGCTTGGGGCGGCGCACAGATACGCAGTATTTT. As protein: CVSSLGRRTDTQYF.

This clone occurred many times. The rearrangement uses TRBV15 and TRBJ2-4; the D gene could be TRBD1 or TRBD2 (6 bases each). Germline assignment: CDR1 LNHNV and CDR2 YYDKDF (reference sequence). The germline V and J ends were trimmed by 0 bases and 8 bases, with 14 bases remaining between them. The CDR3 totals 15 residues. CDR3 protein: CATSRDMGGWDIQYF. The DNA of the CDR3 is TGTGCCACCAGCAGAGATATGGGGGGCTGGGACATTCAGTACTTC.

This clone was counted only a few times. The CDR3 DNA reads as TGTGCCAGCAGCTTAGGGCTAGCGGGGCGGGCCAAAAACATTCAGTACTTC. It specifies CASSLGLAGRAKNIQYF. The gene calls are TRBV7-8 and TRBJ2-4, with 9 bases identical to TRBD2. The V gene end was trimmed by 1 base and the J gene end by 1 base; junction bases not matched to a gene: 5. Germline V gene data show CDR1 as SGHVS and CDR2 as FQNEAQ. The CDR3 extends over 17 amino acids.

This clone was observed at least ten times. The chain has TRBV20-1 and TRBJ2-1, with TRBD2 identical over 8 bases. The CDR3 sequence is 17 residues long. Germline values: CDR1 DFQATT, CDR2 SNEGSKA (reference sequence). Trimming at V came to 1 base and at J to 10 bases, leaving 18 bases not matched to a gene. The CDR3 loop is CSARVVQDGRGWYEQFF. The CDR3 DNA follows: TGCAGTGCTAGAGTAGTCCAGGACGGGAGGGGGTGGTACGAGCAGTTCTTC.

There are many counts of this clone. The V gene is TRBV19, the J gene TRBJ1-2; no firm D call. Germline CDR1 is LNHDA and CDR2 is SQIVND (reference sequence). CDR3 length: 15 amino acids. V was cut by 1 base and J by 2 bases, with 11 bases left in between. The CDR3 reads CASSIVGGGNYGYTF. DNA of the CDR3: TGTGCCAGTAGTATAGTTGGAGGAGGCAACTATGGCTACACCTTC.

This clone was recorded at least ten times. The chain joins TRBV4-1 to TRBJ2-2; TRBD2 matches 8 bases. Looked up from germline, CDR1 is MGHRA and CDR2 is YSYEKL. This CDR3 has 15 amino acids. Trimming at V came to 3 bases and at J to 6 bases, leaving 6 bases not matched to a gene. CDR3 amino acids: CASSQGTSGSGELFF. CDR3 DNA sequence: TGCGCCAGCAGCCAGGGGACTAGTGGTTCCGGGGAGCTGTTTTTT.

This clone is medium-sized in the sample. DNA for the CDR3: TGTGCCAGCATGGACCTACAAGAGACCCAGTACTTC. This translates into CASMDLQETQYF. This chain joins TRBV6-2 or TRBV6-3 and TRBJ2-5; D remains ambiguous. Trimming removed 7 bases at V and 2 bases at J, with 8 bases between. The CDR3 loop spans 12 amino acids. Germline V gives CDR1 MNHEY, CDR2 SVGEGT.

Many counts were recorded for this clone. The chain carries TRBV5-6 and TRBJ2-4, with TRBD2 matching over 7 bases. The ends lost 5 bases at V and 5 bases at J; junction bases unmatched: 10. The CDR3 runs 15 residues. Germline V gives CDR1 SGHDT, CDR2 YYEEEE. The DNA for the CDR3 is TGTGCCAGCAGTTCCCGCGGGAGATCTCAAAACATTCAGTACTTC. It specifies CASSSRGRSQNIQYF.

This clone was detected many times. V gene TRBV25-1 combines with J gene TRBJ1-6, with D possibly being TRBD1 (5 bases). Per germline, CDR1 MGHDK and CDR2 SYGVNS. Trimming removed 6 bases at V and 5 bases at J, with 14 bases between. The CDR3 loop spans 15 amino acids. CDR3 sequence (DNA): TGTGCCAGCAGGCCCGCGGGGCAGGATAATTCACCCCTCCACTTT. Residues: CASRPAGQDNSPLHF.

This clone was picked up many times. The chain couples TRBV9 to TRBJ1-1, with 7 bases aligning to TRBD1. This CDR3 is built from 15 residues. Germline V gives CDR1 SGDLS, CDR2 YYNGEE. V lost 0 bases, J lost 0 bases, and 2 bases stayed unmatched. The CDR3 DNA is TGTGCCAGCAGCGTAGGTGGGACAGTGAACACTGAAGCTTTCTTT. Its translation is CASSVGGTVNTEAFF.

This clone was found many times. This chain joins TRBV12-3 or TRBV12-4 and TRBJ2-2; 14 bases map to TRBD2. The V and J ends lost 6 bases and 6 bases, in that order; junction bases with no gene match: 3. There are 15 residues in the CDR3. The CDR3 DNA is TGTGCCAGCAGGTGGACTAGCGGGGGGCCCGGGGAGCTGTTTTTT. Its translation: CASRWTSGGPGELFF.

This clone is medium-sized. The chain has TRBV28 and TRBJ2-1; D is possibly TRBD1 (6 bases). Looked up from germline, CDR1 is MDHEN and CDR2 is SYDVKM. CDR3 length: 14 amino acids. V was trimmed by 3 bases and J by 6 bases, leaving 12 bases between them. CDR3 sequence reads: CASSLEQGPNEQFF. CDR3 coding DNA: TGTGCCAGCAGTTTGGAACAGGGTCCCAATGAGCAGTTCTTC.

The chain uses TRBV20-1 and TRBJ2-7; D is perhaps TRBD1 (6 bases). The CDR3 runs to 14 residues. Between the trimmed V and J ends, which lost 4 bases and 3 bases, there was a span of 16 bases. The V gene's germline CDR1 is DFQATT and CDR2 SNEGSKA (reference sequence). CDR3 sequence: CSATGTSDIYEQYF. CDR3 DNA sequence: TGCAGTGCTACAGGGACATCAGATATCTACGAGCAGTACTTC.

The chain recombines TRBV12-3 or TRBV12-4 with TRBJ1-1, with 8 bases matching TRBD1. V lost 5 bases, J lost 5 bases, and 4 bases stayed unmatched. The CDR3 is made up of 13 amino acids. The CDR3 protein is CASSKQGGTEAFF. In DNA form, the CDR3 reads TGTGCCAGCAGTAAACAGGGGGGAACTGAAGCTTTCTTT.

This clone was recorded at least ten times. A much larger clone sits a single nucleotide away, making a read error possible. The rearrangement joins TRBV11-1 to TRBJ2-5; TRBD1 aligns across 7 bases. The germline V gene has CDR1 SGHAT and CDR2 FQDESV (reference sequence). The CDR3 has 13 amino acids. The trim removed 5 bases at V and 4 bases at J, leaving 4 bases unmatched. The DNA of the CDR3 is TGTGCCAGCAGCCGGAACAGGGGAGAGACCCAGTACTTC. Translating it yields CASSRNRGETQYF.

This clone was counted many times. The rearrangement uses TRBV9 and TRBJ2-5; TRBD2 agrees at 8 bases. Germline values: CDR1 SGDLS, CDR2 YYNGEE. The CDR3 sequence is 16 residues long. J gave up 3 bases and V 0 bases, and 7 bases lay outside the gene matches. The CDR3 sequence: CASSVELAGSKETQYF. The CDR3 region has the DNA TGTGCCAGCAGCGTAGAATTAGCGGGATCAAAAGAGACCCAGTACTTC.

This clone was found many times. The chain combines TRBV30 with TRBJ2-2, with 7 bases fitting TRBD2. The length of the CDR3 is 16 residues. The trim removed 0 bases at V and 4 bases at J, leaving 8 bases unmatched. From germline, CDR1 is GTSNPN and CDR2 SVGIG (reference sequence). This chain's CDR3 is CAWSVGAGEATGELFF. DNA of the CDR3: TGTGCCTGGAGTGTAGGGGCGGGGGAAGCCACCGGGGAGCTGTTTTTT.

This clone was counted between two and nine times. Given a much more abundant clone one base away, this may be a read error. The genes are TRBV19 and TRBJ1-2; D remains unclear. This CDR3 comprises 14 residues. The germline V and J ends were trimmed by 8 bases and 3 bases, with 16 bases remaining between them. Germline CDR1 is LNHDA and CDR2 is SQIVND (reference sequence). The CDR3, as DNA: TGTGCCAGTTCCTCTTGCTCACGGGACTATGGCTACACCTTC. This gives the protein CASSSCSRDYGYTF. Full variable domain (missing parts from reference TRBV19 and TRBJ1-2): DGGITQSPKYLFRKEGQNVTLSCEQNLNHDAMYWYRQDPGQGLRLIYYSQIVNDFQKGDIAEGYSVSREKKESFPLTVTSAQKNPTAFYLCASSSCSRDYGYTFGSGTRLTVV.

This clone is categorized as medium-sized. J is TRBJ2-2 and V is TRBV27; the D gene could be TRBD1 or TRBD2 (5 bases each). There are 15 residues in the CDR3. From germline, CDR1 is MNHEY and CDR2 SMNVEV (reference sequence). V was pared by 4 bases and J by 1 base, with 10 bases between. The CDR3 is CASSWDGKNTGELFF. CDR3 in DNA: TGTGCCAGCAGTTGGGACGGAAAGAACACCGGGGAGCTGTTTTTT.

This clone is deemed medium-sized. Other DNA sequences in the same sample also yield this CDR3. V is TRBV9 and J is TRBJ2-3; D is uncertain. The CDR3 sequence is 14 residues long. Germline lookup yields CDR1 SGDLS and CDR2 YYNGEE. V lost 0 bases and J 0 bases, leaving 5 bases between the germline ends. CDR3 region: CASSVGHSTDTQYF. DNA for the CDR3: TGTGCCAGCAGCGTAGGGCACAGCACAGATACGCAGTATTTT.

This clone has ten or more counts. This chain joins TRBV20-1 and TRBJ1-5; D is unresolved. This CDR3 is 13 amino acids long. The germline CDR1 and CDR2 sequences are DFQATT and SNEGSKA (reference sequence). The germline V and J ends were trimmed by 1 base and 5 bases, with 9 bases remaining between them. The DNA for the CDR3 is TGCAGTGCTAGAGCGCGTGGATATCAGCCCCAGCATTTT. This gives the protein CSARARGYQPQHF.

CDR3 DNA: TGCGCCAGCAGGCCCGGCTGGGGTAATGAGCAGTTCTTC. This sequence encodes CASRPGWGNEQFF. The chain carries TRBV4-1 and TRBJ2-1; the D is unclear. This CDR3 contains 13 residues. Trimming took 6 bases from V and 7 from J, leaving 13 bases between them. Germline lookup yields CDR1 MGHRA and CDR2 YSYEKL.

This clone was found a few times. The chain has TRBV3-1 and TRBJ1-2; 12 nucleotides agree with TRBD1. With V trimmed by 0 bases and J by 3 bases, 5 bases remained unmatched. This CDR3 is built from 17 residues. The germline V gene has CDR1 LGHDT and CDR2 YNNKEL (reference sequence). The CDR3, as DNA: TGTGCCAGCAGCCAAGATGGGACAGGGGGCAGACACTATGGCTACACCTTC. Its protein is CASSQDGTGGRHYGYTF.